Below are 18 T cell receptor beta chains sequenced from a single sample in a study of blood T cell repertoires in COVID-19. The assay was immunoSEQ multiplex PCR, and TCRdb's table has in-frame clones only and misses some. The table shows around 180,000 clones, with roughly 90% occurring only once. The sequencing input was peripheral blood. These receptor sequences come from a man between 70 and 80 years old with active or convalescent COVID-19.

The gene calls are TRBV19 and TRBJ2-7, with D possibly matching TRBD1 (5 bases). The CDR3 is 13 amino acids. Germline CDR1 and CDR2: LNHDA and SQIVND (reference sequence). V was pared by 7 bases and J by 5 bases, with 15 bases between. CDR3 sequence: CASKGQGGHEQYF. The CDR3 DNA reads as TGTGCCAGTAAAGGGCAGGGCGGCCACGAGCAGTACTTC.

The chain uses TRBV28 and TRBJ1-5; D possibly corresponds to TRBD1 (5 bases). V was trimmed by 5 bases and J by 5 bases, leaving 16 bases between them. Germline V CDR1 and CDR2: MDHEN, SYDVKM. This CDR3 comprises 15 residues. CDR3 sequence: CASSDSGGTYQPQHF. The CDR3 DNA reads as TGTGCCAGCAGTGATAGTGGAGGGACCTATCAGCCCCAGCATTTT.

The V and J genes are TRBV21-1 and TRBJ1-5. TRBV21-1 constitutes a pseudogene. The CDR3 extends over 19 amino acids. The DNA of the CDR3 is TGTGCCAGCAACAATGGCCAACCCGGGGGGCGAGGAAACAATCAGCCCCAGCATTTT. Translated, it gives CASNNGQPGGRGNNQPQHF.

This clone was found a few times. This chain uses TRBV5-1 with TRBJ2-2; the D is unclear. Trimming shortened V by 0 bases and J by 7 bases, and 7 bases separated the two germline ends. The CDR3 is 13 residues long. CDR1 and CDR2 from the germline V gene are SGHRS and YFSETQ. The CDR3 sequence: CASSLDPSGELFF. The CDR3, as DNA: TGCGCCAGCAGCTTGGACCCTAGCGGGGAGCTGTTTTTT.

The chain links TRBV29-1 to TRBJ1-1; D unresolved. The germline gives CDR1 SQVTM, CDR2 ANQGSEA. This CDR3 has 12 residues. The V gene lost 7 bases and the J gene lost 4 bases, with 13 bases spanning the gap. DNA of the CDR3: TGCAGCGGATATCTCGGCGGCACTGAAGCTTTCTTT. This gives the protein CSGYLGGTEAFF.

The rearrangement uses TRBV6-6 and TRBJ1-5; D might be TRBD1 (5 bases). The ends were cut back, 1 base at V and 7 bases at J, with 17 bases in the middle. The length of the CDR3 is 16 residues. Germline CDR1 and CDR2: MNHNY and SVGAGI (reference sequence). The CDR3 loop is CASSYYPQGRGQPQHF. The CDR3 DNA is TGTGCCAGCAGTTACTATCCCCAGGGTAGGGGCCAGCCCCAGCATTTT.

V and J are TRBV24-1 and TRBJ2-2; no definite D call. Germline lookup yields CDR1 KGHDR and CDR2 SFDVKD. V lost 6 bases and J lost 5, with 12 bases in between. The CDR3 contains 14 residues. Here the CDR3 DNA reads TGTGCCACCAGTCACGATAGGAGAACCGGGGAGCTGTTTTTT. It is translated as CATSHDRRTGELFF.

The genes are TRBV3-1 (or the pseudogene TRBV3-2) and TRBJ1-1, with D perhaps TRBD1 (6 bases). The CDR3 is 16 residues long. Trimming removed 3 bases at V and 3 bases at J, with 17 bases between. The germline V gene encodes CDR1 LGHDT and CDR2 YNNKEL (reference sequence). CDR3 in DNA: TGTGCCAGCAGCCATTCCCCGCAGGGGCAGGACACTGAAGCTTTCTTT. The encoded protein is CASSHSPQGQDTEAFF.

The chain combines TRBV11-3 with TRBJ2-2; 7 bases are shared with TRBD2. Germline V gene lookup returns CDR1 SGHNT and CDR2 YENEEA. The CDR3 totals 15 residues. V shed 3 bases and J 2 bases; nucleotides not matched to a gene: 3. The CDR3 DNA is TGTGCCAGCAGCTTTGGGACTATCAACACCGGGGAGCTGTTTTTT. Translated, it gives CASSFGTINTGELFF.

V usage is TRBV4-3 and J usage is TRBJ1-2; D perhaps matches TRBD1 (5 bases). The V end was cut by 0 bases, the J end by 5 bases, with 10 bases between. CDR1 and CDR2 (germline): LGHNA, YSLEER. The CDR3 has 14 amino acids. CDR3 loop: CASSQDQGTYGYTF. The CDR3 nucleotides read TGCGCCAGCAGCCAAGATCAGGGAACTTATGGCTACACCTTC.

The chain has TRBV19 and TRBJ2-1; D gene ambiguous. The CDR3 is made up of 15 amino acids. Trimming cost V 3 bases and J 7 bases, with 16 bases left between them. Looked up from germline, CDR1 is LNHDA and CDR2 is SQIVND (reference sequence). The chain's CDR3 is CASSIAPPVENEQFF. The CDR3 region has the DNA TGTGCCAGTAGTATTGCCCCTCCGGTGGAGAATGAGCAGTTCTTC.

This chain joins TRBV28 and TRBJ1-6; perhaps TRBD1 as D (6 bases). The CDR3 consists of 15 residues. Deletions cut 4 bases from V and 6 bases from J, with 13 bases between. The germline CDR1 and CDR2 sequences are MDHEN and SYDVKM. The CDR3 spells CASSSQGSGNSPLHF. DNA for the CDR3: TGTGCCAGCAGTTCACAGGGTTCTGGTAATTCACCCCTCCACTTT.

The chain is built from TRBV6-2 or TRBV6-3 and TRBJ2-7, with a weak D call TRBD1 (6 bases). CDR1 MNHEY and CDR2 SVGEGT come from the germline V gene. V dropped 5 bases and J dropped 9 bases, with 23 bases sitting between them. The CDR3 loop spans 15 amino acids. The CDR3 coding sequence is TGTGCCAGCAGTGACCCTACAGGGTTCCCAAAGGCGCAGTACTTC. Its translation: CASSDPTGFPKAQYF.

This clone was counted once. The chain joins TRBV6-4 to TRBJ2-1; 10 bases are shared with TRBD1. The CDR3 has 14 residues. J gave up 5 bases and V 3 bases, and 1 base lay outside the gene matches. From germline, CDR1 is MRHNA and CDR2 SNTAGT. This chain's CDR3 is CASSEGQGDNEQFF. In DNA form, the CDR3 reads TGTGCCAGCAGTGAAGGACAGGGGGACAATGAGCAGTTCTTC.

V and J are TRBV28 and TRBJ1-5; D remains unclear. Germline assignment: CDR1 MDHEN and CDR2 SYDVKM. The ends were cut back, 2 bases at V and 10 bases at J, with 9 bases in the middle. This CDR3 contains 12 residues. The DNA of the CDR3 is TGTGCCAGCAGTTTACTCCTCTTACCCCAGCATTTT. This encodes CASSLLLLPQHF.

This clone was picked up a small number of times. The chain combines TRBV6-6 with TRBJ1-2; tentative D call: TRBD1 (5 bases). Germline CDR1 reads MNHNY; CDR2 reads SVGAGI (reference sequence). This CDR3 region has 13 residues. The ends were cut back, 5 bases at V and 4 bases at J, with 11 bases in the middle. The DNA of the CDR3 is TGTGCCAGCAGTCCCGACAGCGTCTATGGCTACACCTTC. Its protein is CASSPDSVYGYTF.

The chain carries TRBV30 and TRBJ1-1; TRBD1 might be the D (5 bases). Trimming removed 2 bases at V and 3 bases at J, with 13 bases between. Germline values: CDR1 GTSNPN, CDR2 SVGIG (reference sequence). This CDR3 region has 14 residues. DNA for the CDR3: TGTGCCTGGAGTAGTCCAGGGTTGGACACTGAAGCTTTCTTT. It specifies CAWSSPGLDTEAFF.

CDR3: CASTPGEGITGELFF. In DNA, the CDR3 is TGTGCCAGCACCCCGGGGGAGGGCATCACCGGGGAGCTGTTTTTT. The chain has TRBV7-3 and TRBJ2-2, with 7 bases that match TRBD2. V shed 7 bases, J shed 4 bases, and the junction held 9 bases outside the gene matches. The CDR3 is 15 residues long. CDR1 is SGHTA and CDR2 is FQGTGA in the germline V gene.